This T cell receptor beta chain was captured in a study of cytomegalovirus exposure and HLA in healthy donors. Findings of the study overall: Productive rates of about 90% or about 30% were seen for most TCR beta V segments in an earlier analysis. Researchers reported from a later analysis that most CMV-associated TCR beta chains appeared HLA-restricted. Association with HLA alleles at 0.05 false discovery rate was found for 16,951 TCR beta sequences in a later analysis. The study flagged fewer than 200 TCR beta chains as cytomegalovirus-associated.

On this clone: Antigen: not known.

Both 60 Vbeta primers and 13 Jbeta primers went into the PCR. Data came from immunoSEQ multiplex PCR; TCRdb stores just in-frame clones and leaves some out. The sample lists about 150,000 clones, almost 85% occurring once. The CDR3 runs 16 residues. Germline trimming cut 0 bases from V and 5 bases from J; bases unmatched to any gene: 7. Germline-derived CDR1 and CDR2 are LNHNV and YYDKDF (reference sequence). V and J are TRBV15 and TRBJ2-1, with TRBD1 identical over 7 bases. This TCR came from a man aged 25-45 years in good health and CMV-seropositive. What was sequenced was PBMCs. In DNA, the CDR3 is TGTGCCACCAGCAGAGATCGGCAGGGGGTTGACAATGAGCAGTTCTTC. Residues: CATSRDRQGVDNEQFF.